Each of the 27 T cell receptor beta chains below was sequenced from the same sample in a study of OX40 agonist ivuxolimab in advanced cancers. Clones were read by immunoSEQ multiplex PCR, and TCRdb kept only the in-frame ones, dropping some. Among tens of thousands of clones listed, around 80% were seen once. Here the sequenced sample was CD4+ or CD8+ T cells sorted from blood, taken in a trial of the OX40 agonist ivuxolimab. The receptors derive from an adult with an advanced solid tumor such as melanoma, head and neck, liver or kidney cancer.

The chain carries TRBV7-8 and TRBJ2-3, with D perhaps TRBD1 (5 bases). This CDR3 is 15 amino acids long. Trimming left V 1 base short and J 1 base short, with 9 bases between. In germline, CDR1 is SGHVS, CDR2 FQNEAQ. CDR3 bases: TGTGCCAGCAGCTTAGTGGAACAGGGCACAGATACGCAGTATTTT. Translation: CASSLVEQGTDTQYF.

The genes are TRBV7-2 and TRBJ1-6; possible D gene TRBD1, 5 bases. The V gene lost 4 bases and the J gene lost 9 bases, with 7 bases spanning the gap. The germline CDR1 and CDR2 sequences are SGHTA and FQGNSA. There are 12 residues in the CDR3. The CDR3 sequence is CASSSGVSPLHF. The CDR3 DNA is TGTGCCAGCAGCTCGGGGGTTTCACCCCTCCACTTT. The variable domain in full, with the rest retrieved from reference TRBV7-2 and TRBJ1-6, is GAGVSQSPSNKVTEKGKDVELRCDPISGHTALYWYRQSLGQGLEFLIYFQGNSAPDKSGLPSDRFSAERTGGSVSTLTIQRTQQEDSAVYLCASSSGVSPLHFGNGTRLTVT.

This clone was seen just once. The chain recombines TRBV9 with TRBJ1-5; D ambiguous. Per the germline V gene, CDR1 is SGDLS and CDR2 is YYNGEE. CDR3 size: 13 residues. Deletions cut 0 bases from V and 5 bases from J, with 6 bases between. CDR3 coding DNA: TGTGCCAGCAGCGTAGATGGGGATCAGCCCCAGCATTTT. It codes for CASSVDGDQPQHF.

The rearrangement uses TRBV29-1 and TRBJ2-5; possibly TRBD1 for D (5 bases). Deletions cut 4 bases from V and 2 bases from J, with 17 bases between. The CDR3 length is 15 residues. Looked up from germline, CDR1 is SQVTM and CDR2 is ANQGSEA. The CDR3 sequence: CSVGYQGLGQETQYF. The CDR3, as DNA: TGCAGCGTTGGGTACCAGGGCTTGGGTCAAGAGACCCAGTACTTC. Full variable domain (remainder filled in from reference TRBV29-1 and TRBJ2-5): SAVISQKPSRDICQRGTSLTIQCQVDSQVTMMFWYRQQPGQSLTLIATANQGSEATYESGFVIDKFPISRPNLTFSTLTVSNMSPEDSSIYLCSVGYQGLGQETQYFGPGTRLLVL.

In its sample, this clone was seen a few times. This rearrangement joins TRBV2 to TRBJ2-7, with TRBD1 matching over 8 bases. The V gene's germline CDR1 is SNHLY and CDR2 FYNNEI. Germline trimming cut 4 bases from V and 6 bases from J; bases unmatched to any gene: 5. The CDR3 length is 13 residues. The CDR3 region is CASSATGTGEQYV. The CDR3 nucleotides are TGTGCCAGCAGTGCTACAGGGACAGGCGAGCAGTACGTC.

This clone was counted between two and nine times. This chain uses TRBV5-4 with TRBJ2-7; a possible D gene is TRBD2 (5 bases). Trimming left V 3 bases short and J 2 bases short, with 12 bases between. The CDR3 sequence is 14 residues long. Germline CDR1 is SGHNT and CDR2 is YYREEE (reference sequence). For the CDR3, the DNA is TGTGCCAGCAGCTCCGCGGGTGGACCCTACGAGCAGTACTTC. Protein: CASSSAGGPYEQYF.

The V and J genes are TRBV2 and TRBJ1-2; 7 positions agree with TRBD1. V lost 4 bases, J lost 10 bases, and 6 bases stayed unmatched. The CDR3 has 12 amino acids. Germline V gene sequence: CDR1 SNHLY, CDR2 FYNNEI. The CDR3: CASSGDRSVYTF. Here the CDR3 DNA reads TGTGCCAGCAGTGGGGACAGATCGGTCTACACCTTC.

The rearrangement uses TRBV5-6 and TRBJ1-2; no clear D gene. V was clipped by 6 bases and J by 2 bases, with 11 bases between them. Germline-derived CDR1 and CDR2 are SGHDT and YYEEEE. CDR3 length equals 13 residues. CDR3: CASTPGRNYGYTF. The CDR3 DNA is TGTGCCAGCACTCCCGGCAGGAACTATGGCTACACCTTC. Full variable domain (remainder filled in from reference TRBV5-6 and TRBJ1-2): DAGVTQSPTHLIKTRGQQVTLRCSPKSGHDTVSWYQQALGQGPQFIFQYYEEEERQRGNFPDRFSGHQFPNYSSELNVNALLLGDSALYLCASTPGRNYGYTFGSGTRLTVV.

This chain links TRBV5-1 with TRBJ1-4; D call uncertain. Germline V gene data show CDR1 as SGHRS and CDR2 as YFSETQ. Trimming took off 0 bases at V and 0 bases at J, with 3 bases between the two ends. The CDR3 sequence is 14 residues long. CDR3 nucleotide sequence: TGCGCCAGCAGCTTGGGAACAACTAATGAAAAACTGTTTTTT. It is translated as CASSLGTTNEKLFF.

V is TRBV7-9 and J is TRBJ2-2; D unresolved. This CDR3 spans 11 amino acids. The germline V and J ends were trimmed by 7 bases and 3 bases, with 3 bases remaining between them. Per the germline V gene, CDR1 is SEHNR and CDR2 is FQNEAQ (reference sequence). CDR3 loop: CASTDTGELFF. The CDR3 bases are TGTGCCAGCACTGACACCGGGGAGCTGTTTTTT.

V is TRBV6-1 and J is TRBJ1-2; 9 nucleotides line up with TRBD1. The V segment lost 6 bases and the J segment 2 bases; nucleotides outside the gene matches: 1. The CDR3 runs to 13 residues. Per germline, CDR1 MNHNS and CDR2 SASEGT. The CDR3 loop is CASRDRGNYGYTF. CDR3 coding DNA: TGTGCCAGCAGAGACAGGGGGAACTATGGCTACACCTTC.

The chain couples TRBV4-2 to TRBJ2-6; 12 nucleotides match TRBD2. V was clipped by 1 base and J by 0 bases; unmatched bases: 10. The CDR3 sequence is 21 residues long. Looked up from germline, CDR1 is LGHNA and CDR2 is YNFKEQ. DNA of the CDR3: TGTGCCAGCAGCCAAGTACTAGCGGGGGGTCCATACGACTCTGGGGCCAACGTCCTGACTTTC. Protein product: CASSQVLAGGPYDSGANVLTF.

The V gene is TRBV6-6, the J gene TRBJ2-7; possible D gene TRBD1, 5 bases. With 0 bases removed from V and 4 bases from J, the gap between germline ends came to 16 bases. The CDR3 runs 16 residues. Germline V gene lookup returns CDR1 MNHNY and CDR2 SVGAGI (reference sequence). CDR3 in DNA: TGTGCCAGCAGTTACTCGCCTTGGGGCAGGGCATACGAGCAGTACGTC. Encoded protein: CASSYSPWGRAYEQYV.

The chain couples TRBV5-6 to TRBJ2-1; D tentatively fits TRBD1 or TRBD2 (5 bases each). The V and J ends lost 4 bases and 3 bases respectively, with 23 bases between them. The germline V gene has CDR1 SGHDT and CDR2 YYEEEE. There are 18 residues in the CDR3. The CDR3 sequence: CASSREKSTGNLYNEQFF. In nucleotides, the CDR3 is TGTGCCAGCAGCCGGGAAAAATCCACAGGCAACCTCTACAATGAGCAGTTCTTC. Filled out from reference TRBV5-6 and TRBJ2-1, the complete variable domain reads DAGVTQSPTHLIKTRGQQVTLRCSPKSGHDTVSWYQQALGQGPQFIFQYYEEEERQRGNFPDRFSGHQFPNYSSELNVNALLLGDSALYLCASSREKSTGNLYNEQFFGPGTRLTVL.

V usage is TRBV5-4 and J usage is TRBJ1-1, with D perhaps TRBD1 (6 bases). This CDR3 comprises 16 residues. CDR1 and CDR2 from the germline V gene are SGHNT and YYREEE (reference sequence). V shed 4 bases and J shed 2 bases, with 18 bases lying between them. The CDR3 DNA follows: TGTGCCAGCAGCCGCTTTGCGGGACACATCAACACTGAAGCTTTCTTT. This codes for CASSRFAGHINTEAFF. Full variable domain (missing parts from reference TRBV5-4 and TRBJ1-1): ETGVTQSPTHLIKTRGQQVTLRCSSQSGHNTVSWYQQALGQGPQFIFQYYREEENGRGNFPPRFSGLQFPNYSSELNVNALELDDSALYLCASSRFAGHINTEAFFGQGTRLTVV.

The V and J genes are TRBV10-3 and TRBJ1-1; 8 positions match TRBD1. The CDR3 covers 14 residues. V lost 6 bases, J lost 2 bases, and 5 bases stayed unmatched. Germline V gene sequence: CDR1 ENHRY, CDR2 SYGVKD. The CDR3 DNA reads as TGTGCCATCAGGAGAACAGGGGGTAACACTGAAGCTTTCTTT. It yields the protein CAIRRTGGNTEAFF.

The chain couples TRBV6-1 to TRBJ1-6; D is uncertain. Germline V gene sequence: CDR1 MNHNS, CDR2 SASEGT. This CDR3 is 16 amino acids long. The germline V and J ends were trimmed by 0 bases and 6 bases, with 12 bases remaining between them. CDR3 amino acids: CASSEASGSGNSPLHF. CDR3 DNA: TGTGCCAGCAGTGAAGCATCGGGCTCCGGTAATTCACCCCTCCACTTT.

This chain links TRBV25-1 with TRBJ2-5; 7 nucleotides agree with TRBD2. This CDR3 is 15 amino acids long. Germline V gene lookup returns CDR1 MGHDK and CDR2 SYGVNS. The V gene end was trimmed by 1 base and the J gene end by 1 base; junction bases not matched to a gene: 3. CDR3 nucleotide sequence: TGTGCCAGCAGTGAATTGTGGGGGGGCCAAGAGACCCAGTACTTC. Protein sequence: CASSELWGGQETQYF.

The chain recombines TRBV5-1 with TRBJ2-7; 7 bases are shared with TRBD1. V dropped 0 bases and J dropped 5; count of bases not matched to a gene: 8. CDR3 length: 15 amino acids. Germline lookup yields CDR1 SGHRS and CDR2 YFSETQ. CDR3 sequence (DNA): TGCGCCAGCAGCTTGGCCTGGGTAGGACAGGACGAGCAGTACTTC. Protein sequence: CASSLAWVGQDEQYF.

V usage is TRBV19 and J usage is TRBJ2-3, with 7 nucleotides matching TRBD1. Trimming removed 7 bases from V and 3 bases from J; junction bases left unmatched: 7. CDR3 length equals 14 residues. Per germline, CDR1 LNHDA and CDR2 SQIVND (reference sequence). CDR3 in amino acids: CASTRQGKTDTQYF. DNA of the CDR3: TGTGCCAGTACCCGACAGGGCAAAACAGATACGCAGTATTTT.

V is TRBV10-3 and J is TRBJ1-2; 8 bases agree with TRBD1. The CDR3 length is 18 residues. Germline lookup yields CDR1 ENHRY and CDR2 SYGVKD. V trimming: 2 bases; J trimming: 6 bases; junction bases outside the gene matches: 17. CDR3 sequence: CAISETPWGDRGMNGYTF. CDR3 sequence (DNA): TGTGCCATCAGTGAGACCCCCTGGGGCGACAGGGGTATGAATGGCTACACCTTC.

This sequence joins TRBV27 and TRBJ2-5; TRBD2 matches 7 bases. Per germline, CDR1 MNHEY and CDR2 SMNVEV (reference sequence). V lost 6 bases to trimming and J lost 1 base; unmatched junction nucleotides: 5. The CDR3 contains 14 residues. This CDR3 reads CASRRAGIQETQYF. CDR3 coding DNA: TGTGCCAGCAGAAGAGCGGGGATCCAAGAGACCCAGTACTTC.

The rearrangement uses TRBV10-3 and TRBJ2-7; 8 positions agree with TRBD1. The V segment lost 9 bases and the J segment 7 bases; nucleotides outside the gene matches: 8. The CDR3 has 12 amino acids. Germline V gene lookup returns CDR1 ENHRY and CDR2 SYGVKD. As DNA, the CDR3 is TGTGCCATTGGGACAGGAGGGGGGGAGCAGTACTTC. Residues: CAIGTGGGEQYF.

The CDR3 region has the DNA TGCGCCAGCAGCCGAGCGGGGATGAACACCGGGGAGCTGTTTTTT. This gives the protein CASSRAGMNTGELFF. The J gene is TRBJ2-2, the V gene TRBV5-1; TRBD2 matches at 7 bases. From germline, CDR1 is SGHRS and CDR2 YFSETQ. V lost 4 bases to trimming and J lost 1 base; unmatched junction nucleotides: 4. The CDR3 covers 15 residues.

The chain couples TRBV11-2 to TRBJ1-2; weak D call: TRBD1 (6 bases). The CDR3 length is 15 residues. Germline lookup yields CDR1 SGHAT and CDR2 FQNNGV. V was clipped by 5 bases and J by 2 bases, with 15 bases between them. CDR3 nucleotide sequence: TGTGCCAGCAGCCCTACGGGGGGCAGAAACTATGGCTACACCTTC. Translated: CASSPTGGRNYGYTF.

In DNA, the CDR3 is TGTGCCAGCAGCTCCCAGAGGAGACAGAAGACAGATACGCAGTATTTT. It yields the protein CASSSQRRQKTDTQYF. The J gene is TRBJ2-3, the V gene TRBV11-2, with TRBD1 as a possible D gene (5 bases). The length of the CDR3 is 16 residues. The V gene lost 4 bases and the J gene lost 3 bases, with 17 bases spanning the gap. The germline gives CDR1 SGHAT, CDR2 FQNNGV.

V is TRBV30 and J is TRBJ2-2; D remains ambiguous. This CDR3 comprises 11 residues. Trimming took 0 bases from V and 8 from J, leaving 4 bases between them. Germline values: CDR1 GTSNPN, CDR2 SVGIG (reference sequence). The chain's CDR3 is CAWSVWGELFF. CDR3 bases: TGTGCCTGGAGTGTGTGGGGGGAGCTGTTTTTT.